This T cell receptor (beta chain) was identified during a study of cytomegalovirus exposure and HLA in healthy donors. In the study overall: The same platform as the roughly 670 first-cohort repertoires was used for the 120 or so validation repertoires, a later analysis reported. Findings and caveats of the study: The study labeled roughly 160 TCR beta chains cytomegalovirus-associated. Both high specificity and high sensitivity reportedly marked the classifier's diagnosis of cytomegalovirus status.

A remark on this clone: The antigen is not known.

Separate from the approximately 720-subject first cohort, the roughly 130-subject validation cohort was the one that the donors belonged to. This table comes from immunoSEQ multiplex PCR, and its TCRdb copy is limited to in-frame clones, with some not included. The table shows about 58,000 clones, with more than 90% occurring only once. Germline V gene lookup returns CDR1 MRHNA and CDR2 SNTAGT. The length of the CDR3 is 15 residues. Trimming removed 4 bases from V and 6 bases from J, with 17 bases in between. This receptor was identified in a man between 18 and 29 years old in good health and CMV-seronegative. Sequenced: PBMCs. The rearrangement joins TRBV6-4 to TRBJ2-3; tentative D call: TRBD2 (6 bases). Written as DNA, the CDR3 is TGTGCCAGCAGTGTCTCGGCTGGGGCGGGGGATACGCAGTATTTT. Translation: CASSVSAGAGDTQYF.